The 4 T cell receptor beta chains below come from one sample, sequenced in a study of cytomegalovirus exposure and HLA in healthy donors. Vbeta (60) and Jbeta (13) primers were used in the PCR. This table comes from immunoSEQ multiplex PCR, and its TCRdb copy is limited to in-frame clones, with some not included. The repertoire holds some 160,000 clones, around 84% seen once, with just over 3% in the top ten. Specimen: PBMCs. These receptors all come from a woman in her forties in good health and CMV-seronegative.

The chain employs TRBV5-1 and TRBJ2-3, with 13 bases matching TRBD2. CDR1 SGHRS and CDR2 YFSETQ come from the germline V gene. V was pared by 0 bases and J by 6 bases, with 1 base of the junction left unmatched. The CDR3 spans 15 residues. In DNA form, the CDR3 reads TGCGCCAGCAGCTTGGAGGGACTAGCGGGGGATACGCAGTATTTT. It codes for CASSLEGLAGDTQYF.

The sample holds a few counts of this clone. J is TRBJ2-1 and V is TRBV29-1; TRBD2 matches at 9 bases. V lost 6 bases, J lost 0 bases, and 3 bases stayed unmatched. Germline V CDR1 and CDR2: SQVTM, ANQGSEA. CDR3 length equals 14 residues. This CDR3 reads CSVVSGGSYNEQFF. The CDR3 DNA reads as TGCAGCGTGGTTAGCGGGGGCTCCTACAATGAGCAGTTCTTC.

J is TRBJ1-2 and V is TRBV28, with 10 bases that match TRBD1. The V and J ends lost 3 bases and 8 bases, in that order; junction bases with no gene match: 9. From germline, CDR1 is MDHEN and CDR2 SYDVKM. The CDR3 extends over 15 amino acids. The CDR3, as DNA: TGTGCCAGCAGTTTCCCGACAGGGGGCTTCGAGGGCTACACCTTC. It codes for CASSFPTGGFEGYTF.

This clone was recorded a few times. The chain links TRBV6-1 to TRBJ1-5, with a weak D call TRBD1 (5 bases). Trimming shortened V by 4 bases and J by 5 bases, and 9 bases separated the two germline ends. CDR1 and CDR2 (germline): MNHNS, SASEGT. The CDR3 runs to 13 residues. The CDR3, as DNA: TGTGCCAGCAGTGCGGCAGGGTATCAGCCCCAGCATTTT. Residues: CASSAAGYQPQHF.